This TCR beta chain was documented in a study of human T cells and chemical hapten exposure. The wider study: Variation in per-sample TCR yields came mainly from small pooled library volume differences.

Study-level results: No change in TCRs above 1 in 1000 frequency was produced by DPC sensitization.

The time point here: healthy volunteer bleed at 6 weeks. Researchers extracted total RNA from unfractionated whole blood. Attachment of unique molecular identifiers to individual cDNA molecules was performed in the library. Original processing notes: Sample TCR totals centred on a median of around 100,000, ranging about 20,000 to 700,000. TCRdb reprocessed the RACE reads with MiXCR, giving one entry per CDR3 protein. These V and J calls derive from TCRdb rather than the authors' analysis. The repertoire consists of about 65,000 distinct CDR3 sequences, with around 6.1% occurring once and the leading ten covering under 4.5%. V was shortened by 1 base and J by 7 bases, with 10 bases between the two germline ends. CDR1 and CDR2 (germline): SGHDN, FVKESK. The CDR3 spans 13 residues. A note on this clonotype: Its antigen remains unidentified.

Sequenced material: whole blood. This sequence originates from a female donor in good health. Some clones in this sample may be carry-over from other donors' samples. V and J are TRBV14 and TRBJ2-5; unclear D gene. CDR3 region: CASSQAGSGTQYF. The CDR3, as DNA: TGTGCCAGCAGCCAAGCCGGTTCCGGGACCCAGTACTTC.